These 9 T cell receptor beta chains were sequenced from one sample in a study of blood T cells in healthy people across ages. The use of a sample-barcoded 5' primer and a J-beta primer mix characterized a second PCR of about 7 to 12 cycles. TCRdb processed the 5' RACE reads anew with MiXCR; each CDR3 protein has one entry. This sample has over 1,200,000 distinct CDR3 sequences, with approximately 59% found just once. The sequenced sample consisted of blood. Receptor source: a man between 18 and 35 years old in good health.

The chain links TRBV5-6 to TRBJ2-7, with a tentative D call TRBD2 (5 bases). The last part of the DNA fits TRBJ2-5 better; the J call may be wrong. This CDR3 has 13 residues. CDR1 SGHDT and CDR2 YYEEEE come from the germline V gene. CDR3 region: CASSLGRAETQYF. The DNA for the CDR3 is TGTGCCAGCAGCTTGGGGCGGGCGGAGACCCAGTACTTC.

This chain connects TRBV4-3 to TRBJ2-2; D remains ambiguous. Germline V gene data show CDR1 as LGHNA and CDR2 as YSLEER. This CDR3 spans 14 amino acids. V lost 3 bases to trimming and J lost 5 bases, with 10 bases between them. The CDR3 coding sequence is TGCGCCAGCAGCCACGAAGGAAGTACCGGGGAGCTGTTTTTT. Translation: CASSHEGSTGELFF.

The genes are TRBV11-2 and TRBJ2-1; the D is unclear. Between the trimmed V and J ends, which lost 3 bases and 3 bases, there was a span of 9 bases. Germline V CDR1 and CDR2: SGHAT, FQNNGV. The CDR3 is 14 amino acids. The CDR3 is CASSFDANYNEQFF. CDR3 nucleotides: TGTGCCAGCAGCTTTGACGCCAACTACAATGAGCAGTTCTTC.

V is TRBV10-3 and J is TRBJ2-7; perhaps D is TRBD1 or TRBD2 (6 bases each). Between the trimmed V and J ends, which lost 5 bases and 5 bases, there was a span of 10 bases. The CDR3 loop spans 12 amino acids. In germline, CDR1 is ENHRY, CDR2 SYGVKD. CDR3 coding DNA: TGTGCCATCAGTCGGGGGCGGAACGAGCAGTACTTC. Protein product: CAISRGRNEQYF.

This sequence joins TRBV6-1 and TRBJ1-2; no clear D. The V gene lost 4 bases and the J gene lost 4 bases, with 13 bases spanning the gap. The CDR3 contains 14 residues. Germline CDR1 is MNHNS and CDR2 is SASEGT. The CDR3 coding sequence is TGTGCCAGCAGTGCTCAGGCAGGAAGCTATGGCTACACCTTC. Its protein is CASSAQAGSYGYTF.

This chain links TRBV4-3 with TRBJ2-5, with D perhaps being TRBD1 or TRBD2 (5 bases each). Judging by the DNA end, TRBJ2-7 fits better; the J call may be wrong. From germline, CDR1 is LGHNA and CDR2 YSLEER. There are 13 residues in the CDR3. The CDR3 DNA reads TGCGCCAGCAGCCAACACCGGGACGCCGAGCAGTACTTC. Its translation is CASSQHRDAEQYF.

This clonotype was seen a few times. V usage is TRBV12-3 or TRBV12-4 and J usage is TRBJ1-6, with D perhaps matching TRBD1 (5 bases). The CDR3 consists of 14 residues. Trimming stripped 7 bases from V and 3 bases from J, with 10 bases between. The CDR3 region has the DNA TGTGCCAGCAAAGGACAAGGCTATAATTCACCCCTCCACTTT. Its protein product is CASKGQGYNSPLHF.

This chain uses TRBV6-1 with TRBJ2-7; no reliable D call. V was trimmed by 1 base and J by 5 bases, leaving 9 bases between them. From germline, CDR1 is MNHNS and CDR2 SASEGT. The length of the CDR3 is 13 residues. CDR3 sequence (DNA): TGTGCCAGCAGTGAAGTGGGCGAAGACGAGCAGTACTTC. This sequence encodes CASSEVGEDEQYF.

V gene TRBV6-5 combines with J gene TRBJ2-5; the D is unclear. Germline CDR1 reads MNHEY; CDR2 reads SVGAGI. The V end lost 0 bases, the J end lost 5 bases, and 7 bases lay between the germline ends. The CDR3 consists of 13 residues. The CDR3 protein is CASSYSPWETQYF. Written as DNA, the CDR3 is TGTGCCAGCAGTTACTCCCCTTGGGAGACCCAGTACTTC.